This T cell receptor (beta chain) was found in a study of T cell responses to AZD1222 COVID-19 vaccine. In germline, CDR1 is MNHEY, CDR2 SVGAGI. The CDR3 totals 12 residues. With 5 bases removed from V and 3 bases from J, the gap between germline ends came to 7 bases. Assay used: immunoSEQ multiplex PCR; TCRdb lists only in-frame clones, some missing. The data hold about 180,000 clones, with around 88% observed a single time. Concerning this clone: Other nucleotide sequences in the sample specify the same CDR3.

The clonotype comes from an adult in good health. Source: peripheral blood, taken on day 0 of AZD1222 vaccination. The chain recombines TRBV6-5 with TRBJ1-1; tentatively, D is TRBD1 (5 bases). The CDR3 nucleotides read TGTGCCAGCAGTAGAGGGGACACTGAAGCTTTCTTT. This codes for CASSRGDTEAFF.